The clone carrying this T cell receptor beta chain was observed a single time. The CDR3 is 15 residues long. V was shortened by 2 bases and J by 0 bases, with 10 bases between the two germline ends. The germline V gene has CDR1 MGHDK and CDR2 SYGVNS. This specimen belongs to a study of OX40 agonist ivuxolimab in advanced cancers. Profiled with immunoSEQ multiplex PCR; TCRdb holds only in-frame clones, not every one. The table has 65,000 to 95,000 clones, 92% seen once. The receptor comes from an adult with an advanced solid tumor such as melanoma, head and neck, liver or kidney cancer. Sequenced here: CD4+ or CD8+ T cells sorted from blood, sampled in a trial of the OX40 agonist ivuxolimab. This sequence joins TRBV25-1 and TRBJ1-2; D remains unclear. The CDR3 DNA reads as TGTGCCAGCAGTGAAGGGTGGAGTTCTAACTATGGCTACACCTTC. It encodes CASSEGWSSNYGYTF.